This entry features one T cell receptor (beta chain) sequence. Authors' data handling: Reference gene primer amplification gave estimated nucleated cell counts. Clones were sequenced by immunoSEQ multiplex PCR, and TCRdb holds only the in-frame ones, with some missing. The V and J calls and clone size are taken from that table; D and trimming were inferred from the DNA. The sample shows fewer than 80,000 clones, roughly 90% of them seen only once. The CDR3 runs to 14 residues. Trimming pared 1 base from V and 6 bases from J, leaving 10 bases between. CDR1 SGHNT and CDR2 YYREEE come from the germline V gene (reference sequence). This sample is part of a study of blood T cell repertoires in COVID-19. Overall study: There were acute and convalescent COVID-19 samples, and they came from the United States, Italy and Spain. Sample material is recorded as cDNA or gDNA derived from T cells, B-cell-depleted T cells, or PBMCs.

The J gene is TRBJ2-2, the V gene TRBV5-4, with D perhaps matching TRBD1 (6 bases). Sequences were obtained from peripheral blood. The sequence derives from a human donor in a cohort sampled during active COVID-19. Here the CDR3 DNA reads TGTGCCAGCAGCTTGCAGGGGTACGCCGGGGAGCTGTTTTTT. Its protein product is CASSLQGYAGELFF.